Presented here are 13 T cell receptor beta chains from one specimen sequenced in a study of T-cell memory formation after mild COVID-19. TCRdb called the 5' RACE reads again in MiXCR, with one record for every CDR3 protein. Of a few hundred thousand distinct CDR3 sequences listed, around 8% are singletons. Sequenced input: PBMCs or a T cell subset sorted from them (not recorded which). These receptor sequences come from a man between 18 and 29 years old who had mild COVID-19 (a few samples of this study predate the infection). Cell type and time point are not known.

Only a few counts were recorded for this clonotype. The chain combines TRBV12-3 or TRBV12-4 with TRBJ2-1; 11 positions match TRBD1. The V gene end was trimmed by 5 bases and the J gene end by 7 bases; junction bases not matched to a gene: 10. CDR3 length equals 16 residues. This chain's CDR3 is CASSLLSGTGGNEQFF. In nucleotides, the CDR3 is TGTGCCAGCAGTCTCCTCTCGGGGACAGGGGGGAATGAGCAGTTCTTC.

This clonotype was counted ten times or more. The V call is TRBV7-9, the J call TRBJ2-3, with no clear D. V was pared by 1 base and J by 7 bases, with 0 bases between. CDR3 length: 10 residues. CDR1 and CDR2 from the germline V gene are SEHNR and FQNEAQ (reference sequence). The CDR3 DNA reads TGTGCCAGCAGCTTAGATACGCAGTATTTT. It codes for CASSLDTQYF.

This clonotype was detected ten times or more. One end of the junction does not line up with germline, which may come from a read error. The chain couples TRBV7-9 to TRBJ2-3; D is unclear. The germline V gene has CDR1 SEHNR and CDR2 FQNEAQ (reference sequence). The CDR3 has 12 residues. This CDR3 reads CASSVGTDTQYF. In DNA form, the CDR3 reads TGCGCCAGCAGTGTGGGGACAGATACGCAGTATTTT. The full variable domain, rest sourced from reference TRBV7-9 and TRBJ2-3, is DTGVSQNPRHKITKRGQNVTFRCDPISEHNRLYWYRQTLGQGPEFLTYFQNEAQLEKSRLLSDRFSAERPKGSFSTLEIQRTEQGDSAMYLCASSVGTDTQYFGPGTRLTVL.

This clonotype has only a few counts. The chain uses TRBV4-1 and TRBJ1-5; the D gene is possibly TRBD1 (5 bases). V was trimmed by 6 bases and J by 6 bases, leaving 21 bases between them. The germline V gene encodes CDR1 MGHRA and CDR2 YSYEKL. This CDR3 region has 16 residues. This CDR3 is CASSQSPAGIIQPQHF. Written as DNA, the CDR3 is TGCGCCAGCAGTCAATCCCCGGCAGGGATAATTCAGCCCCAGCATTTT.

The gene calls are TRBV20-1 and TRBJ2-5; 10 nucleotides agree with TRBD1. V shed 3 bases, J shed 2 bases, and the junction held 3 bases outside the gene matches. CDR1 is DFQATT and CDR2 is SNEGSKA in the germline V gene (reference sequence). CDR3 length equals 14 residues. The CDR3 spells CSARGQGTQETQYF. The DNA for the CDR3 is TGCAGTGCTAGGGGACAGGGGACACAAGAGACCCAGTACTTC.

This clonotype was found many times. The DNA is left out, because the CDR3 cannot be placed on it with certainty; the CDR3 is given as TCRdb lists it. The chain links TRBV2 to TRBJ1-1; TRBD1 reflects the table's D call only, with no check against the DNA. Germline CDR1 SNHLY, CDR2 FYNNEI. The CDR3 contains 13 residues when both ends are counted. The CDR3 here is CASSVDFGQGSFF.

The CDR3 spells CASSLNRGGNGNTIYF. CDR3 sequence (DNA): TGTGCCAGCAGCTTGAATCGGGGAGGGAATGGAAACACCATATATTTT. This chain links TRBV7-2 with TRBJ1-3; no clear D gene. Trimming pared 3 bases from V and 3 bases from J, leaving 15 bases between. This CDR3 is 16 amino acids long. Germline lookup yields CDR1 SGHTA and CDR2 FQGNSA.

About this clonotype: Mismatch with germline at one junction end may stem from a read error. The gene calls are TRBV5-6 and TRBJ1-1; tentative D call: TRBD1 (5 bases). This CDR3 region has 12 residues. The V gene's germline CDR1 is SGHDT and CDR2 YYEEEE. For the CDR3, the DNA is TGTGCCAGCAGTTTGGGGACCGATGAAGCTTTCTTT. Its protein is CASSLGTDEAFF.

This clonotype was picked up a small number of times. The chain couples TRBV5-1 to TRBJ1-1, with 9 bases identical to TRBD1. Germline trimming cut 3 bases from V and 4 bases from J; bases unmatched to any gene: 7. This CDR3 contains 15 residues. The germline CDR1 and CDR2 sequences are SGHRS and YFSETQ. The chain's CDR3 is CASSWSGQGGTEAFF. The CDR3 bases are TGCGCCAGCAGCTGGTCGGGACAGGGAGGCACTGAAGCTTTCTTT.

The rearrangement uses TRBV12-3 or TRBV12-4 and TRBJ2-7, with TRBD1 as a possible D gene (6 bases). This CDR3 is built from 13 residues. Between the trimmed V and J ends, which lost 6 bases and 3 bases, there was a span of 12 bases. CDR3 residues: CASSTGTIYEQYF. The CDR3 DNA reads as TGTGCCAGCAGCACCGGGACAATCTACGAGCAGTACTTC.

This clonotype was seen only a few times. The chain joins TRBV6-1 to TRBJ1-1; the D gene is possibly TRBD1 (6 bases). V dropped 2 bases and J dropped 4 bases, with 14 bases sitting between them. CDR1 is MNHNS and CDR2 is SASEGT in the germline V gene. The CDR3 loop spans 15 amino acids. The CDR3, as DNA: TGTGCCAGCAGTGAATTGGGGGGCCGGGGCACTGAAGCTTTCTTT. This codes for CASSELGGRGTEAFF.

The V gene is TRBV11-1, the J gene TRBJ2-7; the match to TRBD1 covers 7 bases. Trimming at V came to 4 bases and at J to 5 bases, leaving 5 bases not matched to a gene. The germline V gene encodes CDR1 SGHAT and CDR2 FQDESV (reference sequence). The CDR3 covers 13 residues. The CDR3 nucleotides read TGTGCCAGCAGCTCGACAGGGTACGACGAGCAGTACTTC. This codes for CASSSTGYDEQYF.

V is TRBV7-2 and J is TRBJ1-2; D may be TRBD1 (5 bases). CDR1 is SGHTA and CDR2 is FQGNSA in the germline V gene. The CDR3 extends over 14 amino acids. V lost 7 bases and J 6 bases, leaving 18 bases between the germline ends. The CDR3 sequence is CASTRETQEDGYTF. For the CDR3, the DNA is TGTGCCAGCACCCGTGAAACACAGGAAGATGGCTACACCTTC.